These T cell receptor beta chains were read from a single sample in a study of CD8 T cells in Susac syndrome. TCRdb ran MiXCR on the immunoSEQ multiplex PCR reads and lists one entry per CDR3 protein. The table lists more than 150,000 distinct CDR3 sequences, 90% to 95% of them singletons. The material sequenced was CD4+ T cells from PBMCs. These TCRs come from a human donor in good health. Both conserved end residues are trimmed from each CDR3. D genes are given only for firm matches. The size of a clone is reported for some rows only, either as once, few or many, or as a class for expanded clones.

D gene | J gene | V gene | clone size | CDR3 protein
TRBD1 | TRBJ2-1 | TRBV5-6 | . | ASSLWTGSNYNEQF
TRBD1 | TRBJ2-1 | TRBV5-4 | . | ASSSGQGYNEQF
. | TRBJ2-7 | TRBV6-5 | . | ASSRDWSYEQY
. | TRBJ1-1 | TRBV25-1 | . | ASSPLGSTNTEAF
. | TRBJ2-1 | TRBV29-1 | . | SVAQTGMDEQF
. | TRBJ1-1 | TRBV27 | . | ASSYKAYGTEAF
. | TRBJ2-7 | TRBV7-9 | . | ASSLIQGKTGFYEQY
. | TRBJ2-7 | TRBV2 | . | ASSPTRDVRSEQY
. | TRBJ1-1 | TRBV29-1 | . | SVAGGDGSTEAF
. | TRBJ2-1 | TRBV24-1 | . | ATSGPYNEQF
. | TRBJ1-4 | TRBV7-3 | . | ASSIRQVEKLF
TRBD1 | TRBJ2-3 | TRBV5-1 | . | ASSLRQGRFTDTQY
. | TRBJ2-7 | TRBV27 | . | ASSPGYAYEQY
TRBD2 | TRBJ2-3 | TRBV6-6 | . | ASTKTSGGLEY
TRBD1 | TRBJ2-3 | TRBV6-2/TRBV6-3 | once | ASSHSGQGAYTDTQY
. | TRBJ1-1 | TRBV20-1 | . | SASKASLNTEAF
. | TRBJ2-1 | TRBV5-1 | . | ASSQLSSYNEQF
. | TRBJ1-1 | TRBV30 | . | AWSTQGRFEAF
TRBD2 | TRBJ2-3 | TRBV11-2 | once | ASSLDSASGSVDTQY
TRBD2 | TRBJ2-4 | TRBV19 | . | ATATSGSLAAKNIQY
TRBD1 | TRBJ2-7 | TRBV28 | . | ASSLGGTGGIYEQY
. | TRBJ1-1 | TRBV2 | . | ASSGPLGGYTEAF
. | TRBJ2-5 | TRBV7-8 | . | ASTDATDTVLTQY
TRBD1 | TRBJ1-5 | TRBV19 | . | ASRRQGFNQPQH
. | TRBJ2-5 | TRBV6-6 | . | ASTGGGPQY
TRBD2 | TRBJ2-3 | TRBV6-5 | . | ASKFEKTSGGTDTQY
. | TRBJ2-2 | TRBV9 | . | ASSPQRTPNTGELF
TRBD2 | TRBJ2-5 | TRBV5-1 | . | ASSLPSGDQETQY
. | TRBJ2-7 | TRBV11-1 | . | ASSSTTVISYEQY
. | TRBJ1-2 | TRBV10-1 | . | ASSESAGFYGYT
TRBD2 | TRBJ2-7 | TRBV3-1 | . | ASSRTQRGINEQY
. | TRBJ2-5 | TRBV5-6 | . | ASSRTGKLAETQY
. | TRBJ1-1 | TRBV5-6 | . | ASSLDRVTEAF
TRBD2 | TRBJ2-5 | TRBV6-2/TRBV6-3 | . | ASSSPTSGGETQY
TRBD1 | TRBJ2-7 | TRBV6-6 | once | ASSSQGVTYEQY
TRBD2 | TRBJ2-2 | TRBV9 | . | ASSVVGGAGELF
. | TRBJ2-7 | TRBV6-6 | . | ASSGALLSYEQY
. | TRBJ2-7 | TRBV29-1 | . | SAGADSYEQY
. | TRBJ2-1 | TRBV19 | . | ASSMQAFNEQF
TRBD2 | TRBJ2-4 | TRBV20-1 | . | SARDGLAGGLAKNIQY
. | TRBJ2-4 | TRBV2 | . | ASRNQGNIQY
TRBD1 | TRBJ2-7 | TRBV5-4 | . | ASSLTGTLSYEQY
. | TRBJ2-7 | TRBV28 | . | ASSLLSPGQTYEQY
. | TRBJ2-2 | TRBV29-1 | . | SGYREYTGELF
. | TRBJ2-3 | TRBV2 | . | ASRGPITDTQY
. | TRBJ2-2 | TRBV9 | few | ASSVGDYTGELF
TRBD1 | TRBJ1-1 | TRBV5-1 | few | ASSPRQGGTEAF
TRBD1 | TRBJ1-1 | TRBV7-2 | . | ASSADRGNTEAF
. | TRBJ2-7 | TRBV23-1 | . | ASSQPRGGGARWAYEQY
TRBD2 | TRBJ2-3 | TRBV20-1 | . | SARVAGGREDTQY
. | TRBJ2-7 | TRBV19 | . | ASSTTKQGEQY
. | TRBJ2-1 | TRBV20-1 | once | SARSPHNEQF
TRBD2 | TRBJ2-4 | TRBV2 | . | ASSERVGTTQY
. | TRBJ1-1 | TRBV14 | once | ASSQVQITEAF
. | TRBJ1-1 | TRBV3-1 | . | ASSQPPRGTEAF
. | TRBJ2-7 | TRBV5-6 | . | ASSLPIGEQY
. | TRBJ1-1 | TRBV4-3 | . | ASSHTRGTEAF
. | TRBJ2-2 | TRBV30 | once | AWRTSPTGELF